These 16 T cell receptor beta chains originate from one sample sequenced in a study of radiation and T cells in renal cell carcinoma. Time point: blood 2 weeks post-SBRT. Treatment specified: 15 Gy SBRT to primary tumor, nephrectomy 4 weeks later. Using immunoSEQ multiplex PCR, the repertoire was profiled, and TCRdb retains in-frame clones only, with some absent. The sample records some 150,000 clones, roughly 90% being singletons. The source was blood, collected from a patient whose treatment included radiotherapy and nephrectomy. The receptors originated from a woman between 45 and 65 years old with renal cell carcinoma.

The rearrangement links TRBV6-5 to TRBJ1-2; the match to TRBD1 covers 8 bases. Germline V gives CDR1 MNHEY, CDR2 SVGAGI. V trimming: 7 bases; J trimming: 3 bases; junction bases outside the gene matches: 10. The CDR3 is 15 residues long. CDR3: CASIVDRGYDYGYTF. The CDR3, as DNA: TGTGCCAGCATTGTAGACAGGGGTTACGACTATGGCTACACCTTC.

The chain is built from TRBV27 and TRBJ2-3, with 9 nucleotides matching TRBD2. Germline CDR1 reads MNHEY; CDR2 reads SMNVEV (reference sequence). The CDR3 has 17 residues. Trimming at V came to 5 bases and at J to 2 bases, leaving 11 bases not matched to a gene. CDR3 sequence: CASSHSRLAESTDTQYF. In nucleotides, the CDR3 is TGTGCCAGCAGTCACTCCAGACTAGCGGAATCCACAGATACGCAGTATTTT.

This chain uses TRBV5-5 with TRBJ1-2; 8 nucleotides agree with TRBD1. After removal of 0 bases from V and 2 bases from J, the junction contained 6 bases not matched to a gene. The CDR3 sequence is 16 residues long. Germline values: CDR1 SGHKS, CDR2 YYEKEE (reference sequence). CDR3 loop: CASSLDVQGANYGYTF. As DNA, the CDR3 is TGTGCCAGCAGCTTGGACGTGCAGGGGGCGAACTATGGCTACACCTTC.

The chain uses TRBV15 and TRBJ2-5, with a weak D call TRBD1 (6 bases). The length of the CDR3 is 15 residues. Germline CDR1 reads LNHNV; CDR2 reads YYDKDF (reference sequence). Trimming took 0 bases from V and 2 from J, leaving 10 bases between them. For the CDR3, the DNA is TGTGCCACCAGCAGAGATCGGACAGCACAAGAGACCCAGTACTTC. This sequence encodes CATSRDRTAQETQYF. The full variable domain, completed using reference TRBV15 and TRBJ2-5, is DAMVIQNPRYQVTQFGKPVTLSCSQTLNHNVMYWYQQKSSQAPKLLFHYYDKDFNNEADTPDNFQSRRPNTSFCFLDIRSPGLGDTAMYLCATSRDRTAQETQYFGPGTRLLVL.

This CDR3 is CASSEARAGELFF. The CDR3 DNA is TGTGCCAGCAGTGAAGCGCGGGCCGGGGAGCTGTTTTTT. This rearrangement joins TRBV6-1 to TRBJ2-2; D may be TRBD2 (5 bases). Deletions cut 0 bases from V and 6 bases from J, with 5 bases between. From germline, CDR1 is MNHNS and CDR2 SASEGT. This CDR3 is built from 13 residues.

The CDR3 spells CASSWGVDGYTF. The CDR3 coding sequence is TGTGCCAGCAGCTGGGGGGTGGATGGCTACACCTTC. J is TRBJ1-2 and V is TRBV7-9, with D possibly TRBD1 on 5 matching bases. Trimming removed 4 bases at V and 6 bases at J, with 9 bases between. This CDR3 comprises 12 residues. Germline CDR1 and CDR2: SEHNR and FQNEAQ (reference sequence).

The rearrangement uses TRBV29-1 and TRBJ1-2, with no clear D. The CDR3 loop spans 13 amino acids. V shed 3 bases and J shed 4 bases, with 12 bases lying between them. CDR1 is SQVTM and CDR2 is ANQGSEA in the germline V gene. The DNA of the CDR3 is TGCAGCGTTGAGGAGTCCACACCCTATGGCTACACCTTC. This codes for CSVEESTPYGYTF.

This clone was picked up one time. This chain uses TRBV2 with TRBJ1-2; TRBD1 matches 9 bases. The germline CDR1 and CDR2 sequences are SNHLY and FYNNEI. The trim removed 6 bases at V and 6 bases at J, leaving 8 bases unmatched. The CDR3 covers 14 residues. The CDR3 loop reads CASRKQGAKDGYTF. CDR3 coding DNA: TGTGCCAGCAGGAAACAGGGGGCGAAGGATGGCTACACCTTC.

The rearrangement uses TRBV6-5 and TRBJ2-7, with TRBD1 as a possible D gene (6 bases). Germline lookup yields CDR1 MNHEY and CDR2 SVGAGI. The V and J ends lost 7 bases and 3 bases respectively, with 13 bases between them. This CDR3 has 13 amino acids. The CDR3 spells CASTLGQLYEQYF. CDR3 nucleotide sequence: TGTGCCAGCACTCTAGGACAGCTCTACGAGCAGTACTTC.

This clone appeared a single time. V is TRBV7-3 and J is TRBJ1-4; D not resolved. Trimming removed 2 bases from V and 8 bases from J, with 9 bases in between. The CDR3 extends over 13 amino acids. Germline CDR1 SGHTA, CDR2 FQGTGA. For the CDR3, the DNA is TGTGCCAGCAGCTTAGCGGCTGGAGAAAAACTGTTTTTT. It specifies CASSLAAGEKLFF.

The chain joins TRBV5-1 to TRBJ2-5, with 8 positions matching TRBD1. In germline, CDR1 is SGHRS, CDR2 YFSETQ. The CDR3 loop spans 15 amino acids. V was pared by 4 bases and J by 4 bases, with 9 bases of the junction left unmatched. CDR3 protein: CASSMTGDGGETQYF. The CDR3 DNA is TGCGCCAGCAGCATGACAGGGGACGGGGGAGAGACCCAGTACTTC.

The chain uses TRBV4-3 and TRBJ2-3; 8 positions agree with TRBD2. Germline CDR1 is LGHNA and CDR2 is YSLEER. V was clipped by 5 bases and J by 6 bases; unmatched bases: 10. The CDR3 contains 15 residues. Here the CDR3 reads CASSELAGPGDTQYF. CDR3 in DNA: TGCGCCAGCAGCGAATTAGCGGGGCCCGGGGATACGCAGTATTTT.

The rearrangement links TRBV9 to TRBJ2-3; unclear D gene. Germline V lookup: CDR1 SGDLS, CDR2 YYNGEE. The CDR3 sequence is 13 residues long. Trimming took 1 base from V and 1 from J, leaving 4 bases between them. CDR3 loop: CASSVWRTDTQYF. The CDR3 DNA follows: TGTGCCAGCAGCGTATGGCGCACAGATACGCAGTATTTT.

This clone appeared once. The genes are TRBV7-9 and TRBJ1-1, with 8 bases aligning to TRBD1. The CDR3 covers 14 residues. V was pared by 4 bases and J by 4 bases, with 5 bases of the junction left unmatched. Germline CDR1 is SEHNR and CDR2 is FQNEAQ (reference sequence). The CDR3 region is CASSSQGVGTEAFF. The CDR3 nucleotides are TGTGCCAGCAGCTCACAGGGGGTGGGCACTGAAGCTTTCTTT.

The chain recombines TRBV5-4 with TRBJ2-7, with TRBD2 matching 8 bases. Trimming took 3 bases from V and 2 from J; bases not matched to a gene: 4. Germline V CDR1 and CDR2: SGHNT, YYREEE (reference sequence). The CDR3 contains 14 residues. CDR3 DNA: TGTGCCAGCAGCTCTCCGGGGGGGGCCTACGAGCAGTACTTC. This sequence encodes CASSSPGGAYEQYF.

The chain employs TRBV15 and TRBJ1-1, with a tentative D call TRBD1 (5 bases). Trimming stripped 4 bases from V and 2 bases from J, with 14 bases between. This CDR3 has 15 amino acids. The germline CDR1 and CDR2 sequences are LNHNV and YYDKDF (reference sequence). CDR3 coding DNA: TGTGCCACCAGCACCACCGGGACCTTTAACACTGAAGCTTTCTTT. This encodes CATSTTGTFNTEAFF. The whole variable domain, filled in from reference TRBV15 and TRBJ1-1, reads DAMVIQNPRYQVTQFGKPVTLSCSQTLNHNVMYWYQQKSSQAPKLLFHYYDKDFNNEADTPDNFQSRRPNTSFCFLDIRSPGLGDTAMYLCATSTTGTFNTEAFFGQGTRLTVV.